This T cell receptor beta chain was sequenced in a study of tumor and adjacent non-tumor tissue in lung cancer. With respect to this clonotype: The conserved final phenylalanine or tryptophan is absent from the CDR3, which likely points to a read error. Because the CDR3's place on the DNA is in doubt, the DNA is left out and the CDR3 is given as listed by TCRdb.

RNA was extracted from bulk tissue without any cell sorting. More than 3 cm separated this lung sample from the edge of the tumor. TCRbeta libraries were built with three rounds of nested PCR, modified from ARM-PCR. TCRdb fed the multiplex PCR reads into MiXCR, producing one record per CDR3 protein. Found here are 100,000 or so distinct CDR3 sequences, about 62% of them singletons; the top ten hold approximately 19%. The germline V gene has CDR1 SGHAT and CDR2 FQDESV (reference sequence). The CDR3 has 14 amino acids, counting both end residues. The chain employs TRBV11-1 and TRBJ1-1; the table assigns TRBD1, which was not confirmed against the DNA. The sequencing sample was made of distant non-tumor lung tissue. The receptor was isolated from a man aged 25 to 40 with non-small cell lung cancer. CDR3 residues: CASGWTAVNTETFS.